This T cell receptor (beta chain) was sequenced in a study of cytomegalovirus exposure and HLA in healthy donors. The overall study: Inside one of the first data releases sat some 93 million unique TCRs taken from HLA-typed donors. Study conclusions and caveats: Later analysis showed most CMV-associated TCR beta chains appearing HLA-restricted. Exclusion applied to some V segments, including TRBV6-2 and TRBV6-3, as they were indistinguishable.

The germline CDR1 and CDR2 sequences are SNHLY and FYNNEI. The length of the CDR3 is 13 residues. V lost 6 bases, J lost 7 bases, and 9 bases stayed unmatched. With 60 Vbeta and 13 Jbeta primers, the PCR was carried out. Measured with immunoSEQ multiplex PCR; TCRdb has only the in-frame clones, and not every one. This table has roughly 180,000 clones, roughly 9.5% appearing once. As to this clone: Its specificity is unknown.

The receptor was isolated from a woman in her twenties or thirties in good health and CMV-seropositive. Sequenced: PBMCs. The genes are TRBV2 and TRBJ2-7, with TRBD2 matching over 7 bases. CDR3: CASRLTSAGEQYF. The CDR3 DNA sequence: TGTGCCAGCAGACTTACTAGCGCGGGAGAGCAGTACTTC.